One and the same sample provided the 2 T cell receptor beta chains below, sequenced in a study of glioma-infiltrating T cells. TCR alpha and beta CDR3 regions were amplified from RNA using iRepertoire nested multiplex PCR. MiXCR, applied by TCRdb to the multiplex PCR reads, yields one record per CDR3 protein. The sample has roughly 40,000 distinct CDR3 sequences; under 25% are singletons. The sequenced material came from glioma tissue, nonneoplastic brain tissue, or PBMCs (not recorded which). These receptors were taken from a human donor with low-grade glioma or glioblastoma, undergoing nonglioma brain surgery, or in good health (not recorded which).

By sample share, this clonotype is medium-sized. The chain recombines TRBV27 with TRBJ1-3, with D possibly matching TRBD1 (5 bases). From germline, CDR1 is MNHEY and CDR2 SMNVEV (reference sequence). The CDR3 sequence is 14 residues long. V lost 3 bases and J lost 0, with 6 bases in between. CDR3 residues: CASSLGGSGNTIYF. CDR3 in DNA: TGTGCCAGCAGTTTGGGGGGCTCTGGAAACACCATATATTTT.

This clonotype was counted many times. V is TRBV7-9 and J is TRBJ1-2; 7 bases line up with TRBD1. Germline trimming cut 1 base from V and 4 bases from J; bases unmatched to any gene: 6. Germline assignment: CDR1 SEHNR and CDR2 FQNEAQ (reference sequence). CDR3 length equals 15 residues. The CDR3 coding sequence is TGTGCCAGCAGCTTAGTCGGCAGGGGGGCCTATGGCTACACCTTC. Translation gives CASSLVGRGAYGYTF.